These 16 T cell receptor beta chains were all obtained from the same sample, sequenced in a study of blood T cell repertoires in COVID-19. Only in-frame clones appear in the TCRdb table, and some are missing; sequencing was by immunoSEQ multiplex PCR. Here the sample spans 75,000 to 90,000 clones, around 90% being singletons. Sequenced input: peripheral blood. The receptors shown here come from a human donor in a cohort sampled during active COVID-19.

This clone has a handful of counts. This chain connects TRBV6-2 or TRBV6-3 to TRBJ1-5, with 8 positions matching TRBD1. Germline V gene data show CDR1 as MNHEY and CDR2 as SVGEGT. The CDR3 consists of 14 residues. Germline trimming cut 0 bases from V and 7 bases from J; bases unmatched to any gene: 2. The CDR3 DNA reads as TGTGCCAGCAGTTACTCGGACAGGGCACAGCCCCAGCATTTT. It encodes CASSYSDRAQPQHF.

The chain couples TRBV7-2 to TRBJ2-3, with 8 nucleotides matching TRBD2. V shed 3 bases and J 2 bases; nucleotides not matched to a gene: 4. The CDR3 is 15 residues long. Germline CDR1 and CDR2: SGHTA and FQGNSA. CDR3 region: CASSFERGPTDTQYF. CDR3 bases: TGTGCCAGCAGCTTCGAGCGGGGGCCCACAGATACGCAGTATTTT.

The rearrangement uses TRBV7-9 and TRBJ2-5, with TRBD2 as a possible D gene (5 bases). V shed 4 bases and J shed 2 bases, with 8 bases lying between them. Germline assignment: CDR1 SEHNR and CDR2 FQNEAQ (reference sequence). The CDR3 has 13 amino acids. CDR3 bases: TGTGCCAGCAGCTGGACTCAGCAAGAGACCCAGTACTTC. This gives the protein CASSWTQQETQYF. The variable domain in full, with the rest retrieved from reference TRBV7-9 and TRBJ2-5, is DTGVSQNPRHKITKRGQNVTFRCDPISEHNRLYWYRQTLGQGPEFLTYFQNEAQLEKSRLLSDRFSAERPKGSFSTLEIQRTEQGDSAMYLCASSWTQQETQYFGPGTRLLVL.

The chain recombines TRBV5-1 with TRBJ1-1; D ambiguous. CDR1 is SGHRS, CDR2 YFSETQ, per germline. Between the trimmed V and J ends, which lost 6 bases and 6 bases, there was a span of 15 bases. This CDR3 is 13 amino acids long. As DNA, the CDR3 is TGCGCCAGCACAAACTCCATCTCCCCTGAAGCTTTCTTT. Protein sequence: CASTNSISPEAFF.

The chain employs TRBV5-4 and TRBJ2-1; D call uncertain. Trimming cost V 0 bases and J 4 bases, with 8 bases left between them. Per germline, CDR1 SGHNT and CDR2 YYREEE (reference sequence). The CDR3 is 14 amino acids. The CDR3 nucleotides are TGTGCCAGCAGCTTGGTGGTGCAGTACAATGAGCAGTTCTTC. It yields the protein CASSLVVQYNEQFF.

This clone was detected only once. This chain links TRBV5-1 with TRBJ2-5; 10 bases line up with TRBD2. With V trimmed by 4 bases and J by 0 bases, 6 bases remained unmatched. Germline V gene sequence: CDR1 SGHRS, CDR2 YFSETQ. The CDR3 is 16 amino acids. CDR3 coding DNA: TGCGCCAGCAGCCCCGGACTAGCGGCGTACCAAGAGACCCAGTACTTC. It translates to CASSPGLAAYQETQYF. The complete variable domain, with remaining parts taken from reference TRBV5-1 and TRBJ2-5, reads KAGVTQTPRYLIKTRGQQVTLSCSPISGHRSVSWYQQTPGQGLQFLFEYFSETQRNKGNFPGRFSGRQFSNSRSEMNVSTLELGDSALYLCASSPGLAAYQETQYFGPGTRLLVL.

The rearrangement joins TRBV5-4 to TRBJ2-7; D is perhaps TRBD2 (5 bases). Germline lookup yields CDR1 SGHNT and CDR2 YYREEE (reference sequence). The CDR3 has 14 residues. V was trimmed by 0 bases and J by 3 bases, leaving 10 bases between them. This CDR3 is CASSLDGKHYEQYF. CDR3 nucleotide sequence: TGTGCCAGCAGCTTGGACGGGAAGCACTACGAGCAGTACTTC.

The chain is built from TRBV19 and TRBJ2-3, with 12 bases fitting TRBD2. Germline V gene data show CDR1 as LNHDA and CDR2 as SQIVND (reference sequence). V gave up 2 bases and J gave up 6 bases; unmatched junction bases: 6. The CDR3 spans 16 residues. The CDR3 loop is CASSITSGGLGDTQYF. The CDR3 bases are TGTGCCAGTAGTATAACTAGCGGGGGGCTTGGGGATACGCAGTATTTT.

The V gene is TRBV28, the J gene TRBJ1-2, with 7 bases aligning to TRBD1. In germline, CDR1 is MDHEN, CDR2 SYDVKM. V lost 2 bases and J lost 4; bases outside the gene matches: 4. This CDR3 is built from 14 residues. This chain's CDR3 is CASSLIQGGYGYTF. CDR3 coding DNA: TGTGCCAGCAGTTTAATTCAGGGGGGCTATGGCTACACCTTC.

The CDR3 DNA sequence: TGTGCCAGTAGTATCCAGCAGCCGTTGCTAGGAGCGGCCCAGTACTTC. Protein: CASSIQQPLLGAAQYF. This chain links TRBV19 with TRBJ2-5, with a tentative D call TRBD2 (5 bases). This CDR3 has 16 residues. The V end lost 3 bases, the J end lost 9 bases, and 23 bases lay between the germline ends. CDR1 and CDR2 from the germline V gene are LNHDA and SQIVND (reference sequence).

This chain uses TRBV19 with TRBJ2-1; TRBD2 agrees at 9 bases. Germline loops: CDR1 LNHDA, CDR2 SQIVND (reference sequence). The length of the CDR3 is 18 residues. V shed 5 bases and J 0 bases; nucleotides not matched to a gene: 11. The CDR3 loop is CASSPSGSGGPSYNEQFF. CDR3 nucleotide sequence: TGTGCCAGTAGTCCCAGTGGGAGCGGGGGGCCCTCCTACAATGAGCAGTTCTTC.

The J gene is TRBJ1-4, the V gene TRBV18, with 7 bases fitting TRBD1. V lost 8 bases, J lost 0 bases, and 6 bases stayed unmatched. Germline V lookup: CDR1 KGHSH, CDR2 LQKENI. The CDR3 runs 15 residues. CDR3 in DNA: TGTGCCAGCGCGACAGGGTTTGCAACTAATGAAAAACTGTTTTTT. The encoded protein is CASATGFATNEKLFF.

The chain uses TRBV7-9 and TRBJ2-7; the D gene is possibly TRBD2 (7 bases). Trimming removed 5 bases at V and 1 base at J, with 15 bases between. The CDR3 spans 15 residues. Germline V gene data show CDR1 as SEHNR and CDR2 as FQNEAQ (reference sequence). In DNA form, the CDR3 reads TGTGCCAGCAGCCCCCTAGCGGACAGTTCCTACGAGCAGTACTTC. Residues: CASSPLADSSYEQYF.

The V call is TRBV20-1, the J call TRBJ1-3, with 7 bases lining up with TRBD1. CDR1 and CDR2 from the germline V gene are DFQATT and SNEGSKA (reference sequence). The CDR3 is made up of 15 amino acids. Losses at the gene ends were 3 bases for V and 2 bases for J; bases not matched to a gene: 7. The CDR3 loop is CSASVDREAGNTIYF. DNA of the CDR3: TGCAGTGCTAGTGTTGACAGGGAGGCTGGAAACACCATATATTTT.

The rearrangement joins TRBV14 to TRBJ1-2; TRBD1 matches 8 bases. CDR1 and CDR2 from the germline V gene are SGHDN and FVKESK. The J segment lost 3 bases and the V segment lost 0 bases, leaving 18 bases of the junction unmatched. The CDR3 consists of 20 residues. CDR3 sequence reads: CASSQDPSHNGPGGDYGYTF. CDR3 sequence (DNA): TGTGCCAGCAGCCAAGATCCCTCCCACAATGGGCCAGGGGGCGACTATGGCTACACCTTC.

This chain joins TRBV12-5 and TRBJ2-3; 9 bases agree with TRBD2. The CDR3 length is 16 residues. Germline trimming cut 6 bases from V and 2 bases from J; bases unmatched to any gene: 9. Germline V gives CDR1 LGHNT, CDR2 FRNRAP. The CDR3 region has the DNA TGTGCTAGTGGAGATTTTAGCGGGGGCTACACAGATACGCAGTATTTT. This translates into CASGDFSGGYTDTQYF.